The 5 T cell receptor beta chains below all came from one sample that was sequenced in a study of response to subunit inactivated influenza vaccine. TCRdb fed the RT-PCR reads into MiXCR, producing one record per CDR3 protein. The table includes 700,000 to 800,000 distinct CDR3 sequences, under 20% detected once. Sequencing was performed on PBMCs from blood, taken less than 6 days after vaccination. These receptors came from a man aged 45 to 65 who received an inactivated influenza vaccine.

This chain connects TRBV25-1 to TRBJ2-5; TRBD2 might be the D (6 bases). With 6 bases removed from V and 1 base from J, the gap between germline ends came to 12 bases. The CDR3 consists of 14 residues. CDR1 MGHDK and CDR2 SYGVNS come from the germline V gene. CDR3 DNA sequence: TGTGCCAGCAGGGGGACCGGGAGCCAAGAGACCCAGTACTTC. This sequence encodes CASRGTGSQETQYF.

This clonotype was detected only a few times. The chain links TRBV5-1 to TRBJ1-2; 7 nucleotides match TRBD1. The V gene end was trimmed by 3 bases and the J gene end by 5 bases; junction bases not matched to a gene: 7. Per the germline V gene, CDR1 is SGHRS and CDR2 is YFSETQ. The CDR3 consists of 14 residues. As DNA, the CDR3 is TGCGCCAGCAGCTCCCGGGACAGCCGGTATGGCTACACCTTC. This translates into CASSSRDSRYGYTF.

The rearrangement joins TRBV6-5 to TRBJ1-4; TRBD1 might be the D (5 bases). V was pared by 5 bases and J by 7 bases, with 17 bases between. The CDR3 has 15 amino acids. The germline V gene has CDR1 MNHEY and CDR2 SVGAGI. The CDR3 sequence is CASSTPAGSSEKLFF. The CDR3 region has the DNA TGTGCCAGCAGTACTCCGGCAGGGTCTTCTGAAAAACTGTTTTTT.

This clonotype appeared a few times. This chain connects TRBV20-1 to TRBJ1-1, with a possible D match to TRBD1 (6 bases). V gave up 3 bases and J gave up 1 base, with 15 bases separating them. The CDR3 contains 15 residues. Germline V gene sequence: CDR1 DFQATT, CDR2 SNEGSKA (reference sequence). Written as DNA, the CDR3 is TGCAGTGCTAGGGCCCTTCAGGGGTCGAACACTGAAGCTTTCTTT. Translation: CSARALQGSNTEAFF.

The V call is TRBV7-9, the J call TRBJ2-5; D uncertain. The germline V gene encodes CDR1 SEHNR and CDR2 FQNEAQ (reference sequence). CDR3 length equals 14 residues. Trimming took 0 bases from V and 7 from J, leaving 12 bases between them. The CDR3 nucleotides read TGTGCCAGCAGCTTAGCCATCTGGGGTGGGACCCAGTACTTC. Its protein product is CASSLAIWGGTQYF.